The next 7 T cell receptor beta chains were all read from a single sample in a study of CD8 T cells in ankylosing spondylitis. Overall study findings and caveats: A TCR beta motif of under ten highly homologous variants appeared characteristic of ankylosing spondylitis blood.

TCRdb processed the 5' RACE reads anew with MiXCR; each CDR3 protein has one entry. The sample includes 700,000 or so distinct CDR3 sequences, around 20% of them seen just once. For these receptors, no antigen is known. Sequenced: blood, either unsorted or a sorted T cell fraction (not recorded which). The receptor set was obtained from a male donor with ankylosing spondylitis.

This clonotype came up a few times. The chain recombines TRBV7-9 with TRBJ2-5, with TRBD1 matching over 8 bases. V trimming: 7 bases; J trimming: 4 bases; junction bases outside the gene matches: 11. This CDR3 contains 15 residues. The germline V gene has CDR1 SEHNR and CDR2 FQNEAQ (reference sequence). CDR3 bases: TGTGCCAGCACCCCCCCCAGGGGGCTGTCAGAGACCCAGTACTTC. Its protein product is CASTPPRGLSETQYF.

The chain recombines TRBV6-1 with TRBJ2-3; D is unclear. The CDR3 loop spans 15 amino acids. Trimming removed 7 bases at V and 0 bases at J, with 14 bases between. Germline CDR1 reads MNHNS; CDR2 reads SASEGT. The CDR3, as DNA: TGTGCCAGCAACCCCAGAAAGTCTAGCACAGATACGCAGTATTTT. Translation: CASNPRKSSTDTQYF.

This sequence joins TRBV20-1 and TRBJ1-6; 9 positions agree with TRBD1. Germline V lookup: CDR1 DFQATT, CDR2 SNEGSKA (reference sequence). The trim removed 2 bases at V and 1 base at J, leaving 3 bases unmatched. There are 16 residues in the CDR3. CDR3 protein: CSARTGGSSYNSPLHF. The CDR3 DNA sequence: TGCAGTGCTAGAACAGGGGGCAGTTCCTATAATTCACCCCTCCACTTT.

In DNA, the CDR3 is TGCGCCAGCAGCTTGTTAGGACAGGGGACTGGGGCCAACGTCCTGACTTTC. Its protein is CASSLLGQGTGANVLTF. The chain is built from TRBV5-1 and TRBJ2-6; 9 bases are a match to TRBD1. V shed 1 base and J 2 bases; nucleotides not matched to a gene: 4. The CDR3 covers 17 residues. Germline CDR1 is SGHRS and CDR2 is YFSETQ.

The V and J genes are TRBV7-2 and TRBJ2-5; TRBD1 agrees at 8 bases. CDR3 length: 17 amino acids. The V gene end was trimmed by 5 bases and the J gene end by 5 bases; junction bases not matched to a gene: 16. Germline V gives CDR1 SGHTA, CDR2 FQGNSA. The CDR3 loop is CASSRGSGGRGQETQYF. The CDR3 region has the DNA TGTGCCAGCAGCAGAGGTTCCGGGGGCAGGGGGCAGGAGACCCAGTACTTC.

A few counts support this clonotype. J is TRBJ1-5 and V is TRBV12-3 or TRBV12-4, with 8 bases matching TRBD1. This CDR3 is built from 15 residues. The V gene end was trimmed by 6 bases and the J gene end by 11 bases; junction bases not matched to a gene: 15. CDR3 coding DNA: TGTGCCAGCAGCCCGACAGGGGTCGGGCCTGTAGCCCAGCATTTT. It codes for CASSPTGVGPVAQHF.

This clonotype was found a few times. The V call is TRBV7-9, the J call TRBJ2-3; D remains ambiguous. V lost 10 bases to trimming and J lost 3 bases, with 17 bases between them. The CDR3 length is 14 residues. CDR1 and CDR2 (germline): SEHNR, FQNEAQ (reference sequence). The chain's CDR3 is CAIPGPRSTDTQYF. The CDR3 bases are TGTGCCATACCGGGCCCCCGGTCGACAGATACGCAGTATTTT. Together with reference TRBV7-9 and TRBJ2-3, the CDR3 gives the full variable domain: DTGVSQNPRHKITKRGQNVTFRCDPISEHNRLYWYRQTLGQGPEFLTYFQNEAQLEKSRLLSDRFSAERPKGSFSTLEIQRTEQGDSAMYLCAIPGPRSTDTQYFGPGTRLTVL.